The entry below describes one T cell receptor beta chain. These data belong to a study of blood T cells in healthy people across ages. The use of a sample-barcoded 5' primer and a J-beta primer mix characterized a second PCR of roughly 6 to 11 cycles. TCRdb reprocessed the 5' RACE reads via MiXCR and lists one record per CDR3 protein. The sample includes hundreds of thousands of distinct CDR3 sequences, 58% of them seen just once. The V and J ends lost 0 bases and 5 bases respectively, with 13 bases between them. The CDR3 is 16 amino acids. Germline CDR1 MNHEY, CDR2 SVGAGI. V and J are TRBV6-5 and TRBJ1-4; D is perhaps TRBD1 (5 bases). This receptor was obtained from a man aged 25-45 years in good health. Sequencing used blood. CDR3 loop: CASSYSIRKGNEKLFF. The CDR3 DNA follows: TGTGCCAGCAGTTACTCGATCAGAAAGGGGAATGAAAAACTGTTTTTT.